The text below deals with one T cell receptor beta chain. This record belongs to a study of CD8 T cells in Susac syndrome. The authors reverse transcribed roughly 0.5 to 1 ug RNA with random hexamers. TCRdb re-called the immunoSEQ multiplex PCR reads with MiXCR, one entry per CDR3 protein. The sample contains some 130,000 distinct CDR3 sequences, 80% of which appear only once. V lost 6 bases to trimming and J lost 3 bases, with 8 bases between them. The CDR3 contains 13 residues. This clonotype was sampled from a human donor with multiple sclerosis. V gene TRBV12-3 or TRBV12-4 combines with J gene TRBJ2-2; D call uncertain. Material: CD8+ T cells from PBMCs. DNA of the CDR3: TGTGCCAGCAGCCAAGTGTACACCGGGGAGCTGTTTTTT. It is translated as CASSQVYTGELFF.